Shown below are 12 T cell receptor beta chains from a single sample sequenced in a study of blood T cell repertoires in COVID-19. Produced via immunoSEQ multiplex PCR; TCRdb's table is partial and in-frame only. The table lists about 120,000 clones, roughly 89% of them singletons. The specimen sequenced was peripheral blood. Source of these receptors: a man aged 55 to 69 with COVID-19, enrolled during active disease.

The chain is built from TRBV19 and TRBJ2-3; 10 positions agree with TRBD1. J gave up 2 bases and V 8 bases, and 4 bases lay outside the gene matches. Germline values: CDR1 LNHDA, CDR2 SQIVND (reference sequence). The CDR3 has 14 amino acids. CDR3: CASLDRGNTDTQYF. CDR3 DNA sequence: TGTGCCAGTTTGGACAGGGGGAACACAGATACGCAGTATTTT.

The rearrangement links TRBV19 to TRBJ1-4; no definite D call. CDR3 length: 15 residues. Germline V CDR1 and CDR2: LNHDA, SQIVND (reference sequence). Deletions cut 5 bases from V and 3 bases from J, with 13 bases between. CDR3 region: CASSRFTGPNEKLFF. CDR3 DNA: TGTGCCAGTAGTCGGTTCACTGGGCCTAATGAAAAACTGTTTTTT.

This clone showed up many times. The chain recombines TRBV7-3 with TRBJ2-5; 8 nucleotides align to TRBD2. This CDR3 contains 14 residues. Germline V gene data show CDR1 as SGHTA and CDR2 as FQGTGA. Germline trimming cut 5 bases from V and 5 bases from J; bases unmatched to any gene: 7. The CDR3 DNA follows: TGTGCCAGCAGCCCCAGCGGGGGAAGGGAGACCCAGTACTTC. This encodes CASSPSGGRETQYF.

The V and J genes are TRBV3-1 (or the pseudogene TRBV3-2) and TRBJ1-5; no definite D call. Between the trimmed V and J ends, which lost 0 bases and 11 bases, there was a span of 14 bases. This CDR3 is 14 amino acids long. CDR1 and CDR2 (germline): LGHDT, YNNKEL (reference sequence). This CDR3 reads CASSQDSGGGAQHF. CDR3 nucleotides: TGTGCCAGCAGCCAAGATTCGGGTGGCGGTGCCCAGCATTTT.

This sequence joins TRBV5-4 and TRBJ1-1; 7 nucleotides match TRBD1. J was trimmed by 5 bases and V by 4 bases; bases with no gene match: 5. This CDR3 has 13 amino acids. The germline V gene encodes CDR1 SGHNT and CDR2 YYREEE (reference sequence). Written as DNA, the CDR3 is TGTGCCAGCAGCGGTGACAGGGTTACTGAAGCTTTCTTT. Translating gives CASSGDRVTEAFF.

The genes are TRBV10-1 and TRBJ2-7; 10 nucleotides line up with TRBD1. V gave up 3 bases and J gave up 3 bases; unmatched junction bases: 8. The CDR3 is 16 residues long. CDR1 and CDR2 (germline): WNHNN, SYGVQD (reference sequence). The CDR3 spells CASSDDRDRGNYEQYF. Written as DNA, the CDR3 is TGCGCCAGCAGTGACGACCGGGACAGGGGTAACTACGAGCAGTACTTC.

The chain combines TRBV7-2 with TRBJ2-1, with D unresolved. V was shortened by 4 bases and J by 5 bases, with 12 bases between the two germline ends. Germline-derived CDR1 and CDR2 are SGHTA and FQGNSA. The CDR3 has 14 amino acids. This CDR3 reads CASSSQVLDNEQFF. For the CDR3, the DNA is TGTGCCAGCAGCTCCCAAGTACTGGACAATGAGCAGTTCTTC.

The rearrangement joins TRBV27 to TRBJ1-5; D gene unclear. Germline V gene sequence: CDR1 MNHEY, CDR2 SMNVEV (reference sequence). The V end lost 2 bases, the J end lost 4 bases, and 6 bases lay between the germline ends. The CDR3 covers 13 residues. The CDR3 loop is CASSLARNQPQHF. CDR3 nucleotides: TGTGCCAGCAGTTTAGCTAGAAATCAGCCCCAGCATTTT.

The rearrangement uses TRBV15 and TRBJ1-6, with 10 nucleotides matching TRBD1. This CDR3 is built from 16 residues. V shed 1 base, J shed 9 bases, and the junction held 6 bases outside the gene matches. Per germline, CDR1 LNHNV and CDR2 YYDKDF (reference sequence). CDR3 coding DNA: TGTGCCACCAGCAGAGTTCACGGGACAGGGGCTTCACCCCTCCACTTT. Residues: CATSRVHGTGASPLHF.

The chain couples TRBV6-4 to TRBJ2-3; 7 nucleotides line up with TRBD1. The V gene's germline CDR1 is MRHNA and CDR2 SNTAGT. The CDR3 is made up of 14 amino acids. After removal of 2 bases from V and 2 bases from J, the junction contained 1 base not matched to a gene. In DNA, the CDR3 is TGTGCCAGCAGTGACAGGGGGCTCACAGATACGCAGTATTTT. Translating gives CASSDRGLTDTQYF.

V usage is TRBV18 and J usage is TRBJ1-3; 9 positions agree with TRBD1. The CDR3 consists of 17 residues. V lost 2 bases, J lost 0 bases, and 5 bases stayed unmatched. Germline V CDR1 and CDR2: KGHSH, LQKENI. The CDR3 nucleotides are TGTGCCAGCTCACCAGACAGGGGGGGAACCTCTGGAAACACCATATATTTT. Amino acid sequence: CASSPDRGGTSGNTIYF.

V and J are TRBV18 and TRBJ1-2; D ambiguous. V lost 6 bases to trimming and J lost 8 bases, with 16 bases between them. In germline, CDR1 is KGHSH, CDR2 LQKENI. The CDR3 runs 13 residues. The CDR3 DNA reads TGTGCCAGCTCGCGCCTGGAGGCGGGGGGCTACACCTTC. This codes for CASSRLEAGGYTF.